This T cell receptor (beta chain) was identified during a study of Ad26.COV2.S vaccination and SARS-CoV-2 variants. Turning to the study itself: Ad26.COV2.S, an intramuscular injection, was given once or twice 56 days apart.

Profiled with immunoSEQ multiplex PCR; TCRdb holds only in-frame clones, not every one. The sample has hundreds of thousands of clones; around nine tenths are singletons. V shed 1 base and J shed 0 bases, with 10 bases lying between them. Germline CDR1 and CDR2: MNHEY and SMNVEV (reference sequence). CDR3 length: 17 residues. Noted treatment: 15 to 20 received Ad26.COV2.S at low or high dose, single or two shots; several received placebo; per-sample allocation not given. Sample collection was performed on day 63 after the first vaccine or placebo injection. What was given as vaccine was an Ad26 vector encoding Wuhan-strain SARS-CoV-2 spike.

The source was peripheral blood, collected in a trial of Ad26.COV2.S vaccine versus placebo. This receptor was identified in a person aged 18-65 years who received the Ad26.COV2.S COVID-19 vaccine or a placebo. This chain uses TRBV27 with TRBJ1-6, with a weak D call TRBD1 (5 bases). Here the CDR3 reads CASSLYAGGSYNSPLHF. CDR3 DNA sequence: TGTGCCAGCAGTTTATATGCGGGGGGCTCCTATAATTCACCCCTCCACTTT.